The next 21 T cell receptor beta chains were all read from a single sample in a study of cytomegalovirus exposure and HLA in healthy donors. Primers included in the PCR were 60 Vbeta and 13 Jbeta primers. Data came from immunoSEQ multiplex PCR; TCRdb stores just in-frame clones and leaves some out. The sample records nearly 80,000 clones, roughly 80% being singletons. The source material was PBMCs. The receptors were gathered from a woman aged 40 to 50 in good health and CMV-seropositive.

This chain connects TRBV9 to TRBJ1-5; perhaps TRBD1 as D (5 bases). The germline gives CDR1 SGDLS, CDR2 YYNGEE. This CDR3 is 16 amino acids long. The V gene lost 4 bases and the J gene lost 8 bases, with 22 bases spanning the gap. The chain's CDR3 is CASSSGTSPLQEPQHF. CDR3 DNA: TGTGCCAGCAGCAGCGGGACCTCCCCTCTTCAGGAGCCCCAGCATTTT.

The genes are TRBV4-2 and TRBJ1-5, with a tentative D call TRBD1 (5 bases). This CDR3 region has 15 residues. Germline V gives CDR1 LGHNA, CDR2 YNFKEQ. Trimming took off 0 bases at V and 3 bases at J, with 9 bases between the two ends. The CDR3 sequence is CASSQDRGSNQPQHF. In DNA form, the CDR3 reads TGTGCCAGCAGCCAAGATAGGGGTTCCAATCAGCCCCAGCATTTT.

V usage is TRBV19 and J usage is TRBJ2-3; 11 nucleotides line up with TRBD2. Trimming removed 5 bases from V and 6 bases from J; junction bases left unmatched: 7. The germline V gene encodes CDR1 LNHDA and CDR2 SQIVND (reference sequence). This CDR3 has 15 residues. CDR3 nucleotide sequence: TGTGCCAGTAGTCCCGGGACTAGCGGCCGGGATACGCAGTATTTT. Amino acids: CASSPGTSGRDTQYF.

The chain has TRBV27 and TRBJ1-6; TRBD1 matches 7 bases. The V gene end was trimmed by 2 bases and the J gene end by 5 bases; junction bases not matched to a gene: 6. Germline assignment: CDR1 MNHEY and CDR2 SMNVEV (reference sequence). The CDR3 spans 16 residues. DNA of the CDR3: TGTGCCAGCAGTTTAGCCAGACAGGGCAATAATTCACCCCTCCACTTT. Protein: CASSLARQGNNSPLHF.

The chain joins TRBV5-6 to TRBJ1-5; D is undetermined. V lost 1 base and J lost 4, with 12 bases in between. The CDR3 covers 15 residues. Germline CDR1 SGHDT, CDR2 YYEEEE. CDR3 sequence reads: CASSLSPSTNQPQHF. Here the CDR3 DNA reads TGTGCCAGCAGCTTGTCCCCAAGTACTAATCAGCCCCAGCATTTT.

The rearrangement links TRBV4-1 to TRBJ2-1, with D perhaps matching TRBD2 (5 bases). V was clipped by 1 base and J by 4 bases, with 14 bases between them. The CDR3 contains 16 residues. Germline V gives CDR1 MGHRA, CDR2 YSYEKL. CDR3 residues: CASSQGVLAEYNEQFF. In DNA form, the CDR3 reads TGCGCCAGCAGCCAAGGGGTCCTAGCTGAGTACAATGAGCAGTTCTTC.

The chain links TRBV5-5 to TRBJ2-5, with D perhaps matching TRBD1 (5 bases). Trimming shortened V by 3 bases and J by 0 bases, and 9 bases separated the two germline ends. Germline CDR1 and CDR2: SGHKS and YYEKEE (reference sequence). The CDR3 spans 14 residues. The CDR3: CASSSTGYQETQYF. The CDR3 DNA reads TGTGCCAGCAGCTCAACAGGATACCAAGAGACCCAGTACTTC.

The chain couples TRBV9 to TRBJ1-2; no clear D. The CDR3 is 14 amino acids. Looked up from germline, CDR1 is SGDLS and CDR2 is YYNGEE. With 3 bases removed from V and 2 bases from J, the gap between germline ends came to 11 bases. The CDR3 sequence: CASSGLKRNYGYTF. CDR3 DNA sequence: TGTGCCAGCAGCGGACTCAAGAGAAACTATGGCTACACCTTC.

V gene TRBV28 combines with J gene TRBJ2-1, with TRBD2 matching 9 bases. Trimming took 3 bases from V and 8 from J; bases not matched to a gene: 17. Looked up from germline, CDR1 is MDHEN and CDR2 is SYDVKM. The CDR3 is 18 amino acids. CDR3 coding DNA: TGTGCCAGCAGTTTTTTGTGGGGTGCTAGCGGGAATAATTATGAGCAGTTCTTC. Amino acid sequence: CASSFLWGASGNNYEQFF.

This chain connects TRBV30 to TRBJ1-5, with D unclear. Between the trimmed V and J ends, which lost 5 bases and 2 bases, there was a span of 7 bases. The CDR3 runs 12 residues. The V gene's germline CDR1 is GTSNPN and CDR2 SVGIG (reference sequence). Written as DNA, the CDR3 is TGTGCCTGGCGGGTAGGCAATCAGCCCCAGCATTTT. Protein product: CAWRVGNQPQHF.

J is TRBJ1-2 and V is TRBV2; no clear D gene. This CDR3 has 13 amino acids. Per germline, CDR1 SNHLY and CDR2 FYNNEI. Between the trimmed V and J ends, which lost 4 bases and 4 bases, there was a span of 10 bases. Here the CDR3 reads CASSVLGSYGYTF. CDR3 coding DNA: TGTGCCAGCAGTGTTCTGGGCAGCTATGGCTACACCTTC. Supplemented by reference TRBV2 and TRBJ1-2, the full variable domain reads EPEVTQTPSHQVTQMGQEVILRCVPISNHLYFYWYRQILGQKVEFLVSFYNNEISEKSEIFDDQFSVERPDGSNFTLKIRSTKLEDSAMYFCASSVLGSYGYTFGSGTRLTVV.

The chain is built from TRBV6-5 and TRBJ2-1, with 8 bases fitting TRBD2. The CDR3 spans 16 residues. The germline gives CDR1 MNHEY, CDR2 SVGAGI. The trim removed 2 bases at V and 2 bases at J, leaving 5 bases unmatched. The DNA for the CDR3 is TGTGCCAGCAGTTACGGCGGGAGGCGAACCTACAATGAGCAGTTCTTC. Residues: CASSYGGRRTYNEQFF.

The chain is built from TRBV7-9 and TRBJ2-1, with 12 bases fitting TRBD2. This CDR3 comprises 15 residues. Germline V gives CDR1 SEHNR, CDR2 FQNEAQ (reference sequence). J lost 8 bases, V lost 4 bases, and 6 bases had no gene match. The CDR3 nucleotides are TGTGCCAGCAGCTCCCTAGCGGGAGGGTTTGATGAGCAGTTCTTC. Translated: CASSSLAGGFDEQFF.

This clone appeared a few times. The chain couples TRBV7-8 to TRBJ1-3, with 8 bases fitting TRBD1. This CDR3 region has 14 residues. Germline CDR1 SGHVS, CDR2 FQNEAQ. Unmatched junction bases numbered 1, after V lost 5 bases and J lost 1 base. The CDR3 loop is CASSDRGSGNTIYF. The CDR3 DNA is TGTGCCAGCAGCGACAGGGGATCTGGAAACACCATATATTTT.

The chain joins TRBV9 to TRBJ2-1, with D perhaps TRBD2 (6 bases). The ends were cut back, 0 bases at V and 5 bases at J, with 15 bases in the middle. The CDR3 length is 16 residues. Germline V CDR1 and CDR2: SGDLS, YYNGEE. The CDR3 here is CASSVDDGRLDNEQFF. The DNA for the CDR3 is TGTGCCAGCAGCGTAGATGACGGGAGACTCGACAATGAGCAGTTCTTC.

This sequence joins TRBV29-1 and TRBJ1-2, with unresolved D. The CDR3 has 9 amino acids. The germline V gene encodes CDR1 SQVTM and CDR2 ANQGSEA. With 3 bases removed from V and 7 bases from J, the gap between germline ends came to 3 bases. The CDR3 nucleotides read TGCAGCGTTGAGGCTGGCTACACCTTC. Its translation is CSVEAGYTF.

The chain carries TRBV5-1 and TRBJ1-2; 9 bases match TRBD1. The germline CDR1 and CDR2 sequences are SGHRS and YFSETQ. The V gene end was trimmed by 4 bases and the J gene end by 8 bases; junction bases not matched to a gene: 9. The CDR3 runs 14 residues. CDR3 DNA: TGCGCCAGCAGCCTCGGACAGGGGTTCTTGGGCTACACCTTC. Its translation is CASSLGQGFLGYTF. Filled out from reference TRBV5-1 and TRBJ1-2, the complete variable domain reads KAGVTQTPRYLIKTRGQQVTLSCSPISGHRSVSWYQQTPGQGLQFLFEYFSETQRNKGNFPGRFSGRQFSNSRSEMNVSTLELGDSALYLCASSLGQGFLGYTFGSGTRLTVV.

In this sample, this clone turned up once. The CDR3 DNA reads as TGTGCCAGCAGTTTCGGACTTCTATACGAGCAGTACTTC. Its protein product is CASSFGLLYEQYF. J is TRBJ2-7 and V is TRBV27, with D possibly being TRBD2 (5 bases). V was trimmed by 3 bases and J by 4 bases, leaving 10 bases between them. From germline, CDR1 is MNHEY and CDR2 SMNVEV (reference sequence). This CDR3 contains 13 residues.

The V call is TRBV28, the J call TRBJ2-3; D call uncertain. Germline V lookup: CDR1 MDHEN, CDR2 SYDVKM. The CDR3 covers 16 residues. Trimming removed 2 bases from V and 2 bases from J, with 14 bases in between. Written as DNA, the CDR3 is TGTGCCAGCAGTTTACCCTGGCCCCTAGTCACAGATACGCAGTATTTT. It encodes CASSLPWPLVTDTQYF.

The V gene is TRBV5-8, the J gene TRBJ2-4; 7 positions match TRBD1. Germline values: CDR1 SGHTS, CDR2 YDEGEE. V lost 2 bases and J lost 9; bases outside the gene matches: 8. The CDR3 sequence is 14 residues long. The CDR3 region has the DNA TGTGCCAGCAGCTTAACCGACAGGGTGGTCATTCAGTACTTC. It is translated as CASSLTDRVVIQYF.

V usage is TRBV7-2 and J usage is TRBJ1-1; possibly TRBD1 for D (5 bases). The CDR3 is 15 residues long. Germline CDR1 and CDR2: SGHTA and FQGNSA. Deletions cut 1 base from V and 1 base from J, with 10 bases between. The CDR3 here is CASSLEGRRNTEAFF. In nucleotides, the CDR3 is TGTGCCAGCAGCTTAGAGGGGAGGAGGAACACTGAAGCTTTCTTT.